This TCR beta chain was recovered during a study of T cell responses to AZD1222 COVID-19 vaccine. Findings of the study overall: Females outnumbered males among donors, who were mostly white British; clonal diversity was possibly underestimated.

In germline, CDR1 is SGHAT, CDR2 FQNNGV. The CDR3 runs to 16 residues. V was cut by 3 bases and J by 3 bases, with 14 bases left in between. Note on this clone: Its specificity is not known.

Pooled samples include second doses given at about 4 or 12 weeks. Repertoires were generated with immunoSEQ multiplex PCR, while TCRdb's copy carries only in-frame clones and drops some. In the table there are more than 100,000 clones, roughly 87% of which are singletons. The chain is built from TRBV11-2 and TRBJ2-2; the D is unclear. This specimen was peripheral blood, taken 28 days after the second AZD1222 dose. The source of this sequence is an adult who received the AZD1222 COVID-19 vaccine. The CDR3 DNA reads TGTGCCAGCAGCTTGCCCGACCCCTCCTACACCGGGGAGCTGTTTTTT. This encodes CASSLPDPSYTGELFF.